Below, 29 T cell receptor beta chains from the same sample are listed, as sequenced in a study of tumor-infiltrating lymphocytes in primary liver carcinoma. The investigators made TCR beta cDNA from 400 to 500 ng total RNA, using a constant-region primer. Three-round nested multiplex PCR performed with slightly modified ARM-PCR produced the TCR beta libraries. TRBV1-TRBV30 forward primers paired with a C-beta reverse primer drove the first two PCR rounds, about 11 cycles each. TCRdb analysed the multiplex PCR reads with MiXCR anew, one entry per CDR3 protein. The sample includes some 120,000 distinct CDR3 sequences, around 64% seen only once; the top ten take around 8.4%. Without any cell sorting, about 19-32 mg of bulk tissue yielded co-extracted RNA and DNA. The material sequenced was liver tumor tissue from sampling region 3. Stated subset: tumor region T3, left-lateral pole. These receptors were collected from an older woman with primary liver carcinoma and hepatitis B virus infection.

Worth noting for this clonotype: A read error may produce the germline difference seen at one junction end. J is TRBJ1-4 and V is TRBV7-9; 7 bases agree with TRBD1. This CDR3 region has 11 residues. The germline V gene encodes CDR1 SEHNR and CDR2 FQNEAQ (reference sequence). In DNA form, the CDR3 reads TGTGCCGGCAGCCAGGGGGGTAAACTGTTTTTT. This translates into CAGSQGGKLFF.

This chain links TRBV28 with TRBJ1-5; D perhaps matches TRBD1 (6 bases). This CDR3 is built from 15 residues. V lost 7 bases, J lost 2 bases, and 15 bases lay in between. Germline V gives CDR1 MDHEN, CDR2 SYDVKM. The CDR3 is CASKDSRMGNQPQHF. Written as DNA, the CDR3 is TGTGCCAGCAAGGACAGCCGAATGGGCAATCAGCCCCAGCATTTT.

Concerning this clonotype: One base away lies a much larger clone, so this may be a sequencing read error. The chain has TRBV24-1 and TRBJ2-1, with a weak D call TRBD2 (6 bases). Germline V lookup: CDR1 KGHDR, CDR2 SFDVKD. The CDR3 runs 13 residues. This chain's CDR3 is CAISDRDSTGQFF. DNA of the CDR3: TGTGCCATCAGTGATCGGGACTCCACCGGGCAGTTCTTC.

For this clonotype: At one end, the junction sequence differs from germline, possibly due to a read error. The rearrangement joins TRBV28 to TRBJ1-5; 8 bases are a match to TRBD1. Germline CDR1 reads MDHEN; CDR2 reads SYDVKM. The CDR3 runs to 15 residues. The CDR3 DNA reads TGTGCCAGCAGAAAGTCACAGGGGGTAGGACAGCCCCATCATTTT. Its translation is CASRKSQGVGQPHHF.

Of note for this clonotype: This is likely a read error, given that the CDR3 carries no conserved phenylalanine or tryptophan at its end. The genes are TRBV29-1 and TRBJ1-1, with a tentative D call TRBD1 (6 bases). Per germline, CDR1 SQVTM and CDR2 ANQGSEA. The CDR3 spans 13 residues. The CDR3 nucleotides are TGCGGCGCAGAGGAGACAGGAGGGGCTGAAGCTTTCCTT. Its translation: CGAEETGGAEAFL.

Comments on this clonotype: Germline and junction disagree at one end, which may indicate a read error. The chain is built from TRBV7-9 and TRBJ2-5; TRBD1 agrees at 10 bases. CDR3 size: 17 residues. Germline CDR1 reads SEHNR; CDR2 reads FQNEAQ (reference sequence). The CDR3 bases are TGTGCCAGCAACTTAGGTGGTTGGGACAGGGGCCAAGAGACCCAGTACTTC. Its protein product is CASNLGGWDRGQETQYF.

Points on this clonotype: A junction boundary mismatches the germline segment, possibly from a read error. The rearrangement joins TRBV12-3 or TRBV12-4 to TRBJ2-7, with D possibly matching TRBD2 (6 bases). This CDR3 has 14 residues. CDR3 sequence: CAGRLVAGSYEQYF. The CDR3 nucleotides are TGTGCCGGCAGGTTAGTGGCGGGAAGCTACGAGCAGTACTTC.

The gene calls are TRBV10-3 and TRBJ1-5; D is perhaps TRBD1 (5 bases). Trimming cost V 8 bases and J 5 bases, with 10 bases left between them. Germline V gene data show CDR1 as ENHRY and CDR2 as SYGVKD. The CDR3 has 12 amino acids. This CDR3 reads CAISATDQPQHF. The CDR3 DNA sequence: TGTGCCATCTCGGCGACAGATCAGCCCCAGCATTTT.

In its sample, this clonotype was seen once. The CDR3 ends on some other residue instead of the conserved phenylalanine or tryptophan, so this is likely a read error. This chain connects TRBV11-3 to TRBJ2-1; D may be TRBD1 (7 bases). Germline CDR1 SGHNT, CDR2 YENEEA. This CDR3 is 15 amino acids long. The CDR3 DNA sequence: TGTGCCAGCAGCTCCCGCAGGGGGGTTTACAATAAGCAGTTCCTC. Translating it yields CASSSRRGVYNKQFL.

Regarding this clonotype: Relative to the germline gene, one junction end is altered; a read error may explain this. The V gene is TRBV11-2, the J gene TRBJ2-5; D remains ambiguous. CDR1 SGHAT and CDR2 FQNNGV come from the germline V gene. The length of the CDR3 is 14 residues. CDR3 residues: CVSSFISLQETQYF. CDR3 nucleotides: TGTGTCAGCAGCTTCATTTCCCTGCAAGAGACCCAGTACTTT.

The J gene is TRBJ2-7, the V gene TRBV14; D remains unclear. Per the germline V gene, CDR1 is SGHDN and CDR2 is FVKESK. CDR3 length: 14 residues. Between the trimmed V and J ends, which lost 3 bases and 4 bases, there was a span of 13 bases. The CDR3 region is CASSQVGTIYEQYF. In DNA form, the CDR3 reads TGTGCCAGCAGCCAGGTCGGTACTATATACGAGCAGTACTTC. The full variable domain, in which reference TRBV14 and TRBJ2-7 provide the parts outside the CDR3, is EAGVTQFPSHSVIEKGQTVTLRCDPISGHDNLYWYRRVMGKEIKFLLHFVKESKQDESGMPNNRFLAERTGGTYSTLKVQPAELEDSGVYFCASSQVGTIYEQYFGPGTRLTVT.

This clonotype has ten or more counts. The V and J genes are TRBV11-1 and TRBJ1-1; no firm D call. V was clipped by 0 bases and J by 3 bases, with 17 bases between them. Per germline, CDR1 SGHAT and CDR2 FQDESV (reference sequence). This CDR3 has 17 residues. This CDR3 reads CASSLASGAPGDTEAFF. DNA of the CDR3: TGTGCCAGCAGCTTAGCGTCGGGCGCCCCCGGGGACACTGAAGCTTTCTTT.

This chain links TRBV30 with TRBJ2-2; tentative D call: TRBD1 (6 bases). The germline gives CDR1 GTSNPN, CDR2 SVGIG (reference sequence). CDR3 size: 17 residues. V dropped 3 bases and J dropped 7 bases, with 24 bases sitting between them. CDR3 residues: CAWRPRGHVKIVGELFF. CDR3 DNA sequence: TGTGCCTGGAGACCACGGGGACATGTTAAAATCGTCGGGGAGCTGTTTTTT. The whole variable domain, filled in from reference TRBV30 and TRBJ2-2, reads SQTIHQWPATLVQPVGSPLSLECTVEGTSNPNLYWYRQAAGRGLQLLFYSVGIGQISSEVPQNLSASRPQDRQFILSSKKLLLSDSGFYLCAWRPRGHVKIVGELFFGEGSRLTVL.

About this clonotype: A read error is possible here, since a much larger clone lies one base away. CDR3 in amino acids: CVSSPNPGQGGTGELFF. CDR3 nucleotides: TGTGTCAGCAGTCCCAACCCGGGACAGGGGGGCACCGGGGAGCTGTTTTTT. The chain uses TRBV28 and TRBJ2-2, with 11 bases aligning to TRBD1. The CDR3 has 17 amino acids. Germline lookup yields CDR1 MDHEN and CDR2 SYDVKM.

In the case of this clonotype: Germline and junction disagree at one end, which may indicate a read error. The chain recombines TRBV6-1 with TRBJ2-1, with unresolved D. Looked up from germline, CDR1 is MNHNS and CDR2 is SASEGT. CDR3 length equals 15 residues. The CDR3 reads CASSKDPSSYNEQFF. The DNA for the CDR3 is TGCGCCAGCAGTAAGGACCCAAGCTCCTACAATGAGCAGTTCTTC.

On this clonotype: A much larger clonotype is one base distant, so this may be a read error. This chain uses TRBV6-6 with TRBJ2-3; tentative D call: TRBD2 (6 bases). V lost 6 bases to trimming and J lost 1 base, with 20 bases between them. Germline values: CDR1 MNHNY, CDR2 SVGAGI (reference sequence). The CDR3 has 17 amino acids. Here the CDR3 reads CASSRYGGDRGTDTQYF. For the CDR3, the DNA is TGTGCCAGCAGCCGATACGGGGGTGACCGAGGCACAGATACGCAGTATTTT.

A word on this clonotype: This CDR3 fails to terminate in the conserved phenylalanine or tryptophan, so it likely reflects a read error. The chain is built from TRBV7-9 and TRBJ1-1, with D tentatively TRBD1 (5 bases). Trimming left V 6 bases short and J 4 bases short, with 6 bases between. This CDR3 is built from 11 residues. The V gene's germline CDR1 is SEHNR and CDR2 FQNEAQ (reference sequence). This CDR3 reads CASRTATEAFI. CDR3 DNA: TGTGCCAGCAGGACAGCCACTGAAGCTTTCATT.

This clonotype was recorded at least ten times. An end of the junction differs from the germline gene, which may be a read error. The chain recombines TRBV6-6 with TRBJ2-7, with D possibly being TRBD2 (5 bases). From germline, CDR1 is MNHNY and CDR2 SVGAGI (reference sequence). The CDR3 has 11 residues. CDR3: CASSPAWEQYF. DNA of the CDR3: TGTGCCAGCAGCCCCGCATGGGAGCAATACTTC.

With respect to this clonotype: Possible read error: a much larger clone is one base away. The rearrangement links TRBV14 to TRBJ2-7, with 8 bases fitting TRBD2. The CDR3 length is 20 residues. Germline-derived CDR1 and CDR2 are SGHDN and FVKESK. The CDR3 DNA reads as TGTGCCAGCAGCCAAGAAGGAAGCGGGAGCCTGAAGAGTCGTTCATACGAGAAGTACTTC. As protein: CASSQEGSGSLKSRSYEKYF.

Comments on this clonotype: Relative to the germline gene, one junction end is altered; a read error may explain this. The V gene is TRBV4-2, the J gene TRBJ2-5; D call uncertain. The CDR3 has 19 amino acids. CDR1 LGHNA and CDR2 YNFKEQ come from the germline V gene. The CDR3 coding sequence is TGCGTCAGCAGCCAAGAACCCAGGAAATTTCCCCCTGGCCAAGGGACCCAGTACTTC. Translated: CVSSQEPRKFPPGQGTQYF.

This clonotype came up once. The junction differs from germline at one of its ends, possibly a read error. The chain carries TRBV7-3 and TRBJ2-2, with 9 bases lining up with TRBD2. CDR1 and CDR2 from the germline V gene are SGHTA and FQGTGA. This CDR3 is built from 16 residues. DNA for the CDR3: TGTACCAGCAGCCTAACTGCGGGAGGGGTCACCGGGGAGCTGTTTTTT. Translated: CTSSLTAGGVTGELFF.

A few counts support this clonotype. This sequence joins TRBV11-2 and TRBJ2-1; 9 positions match TRBD2. Unmatched junction bases numbered 7, after V lost 5 bases and J lost 2 bases. The CDR3 is 16 amino acids. Germline CDR1 and CDR2: SGHAT and FQNNGV. CDR3 nucleotides: TGTGCCAGCAGCCCTCCCCGGACTAGCGCCTACAATGAGCAGTTCTTC. Translation gives CASSPPRTSAYNEQFF.

A note on this clonotype: A junction end diverges from the germline sequence, so it may reflect a read error. The chain combines TRBV11-1 with TRBJ2-5; 8 bases map to TRBD2. CDR3 length: 15 amino acids. Germline CDR1 SGHAT, CDR2 FQDESV (reference sequence). CDR3 in DNA: TGTGTCAGCAACTTACGACTAGCGACGAAAGAGACCCAGTACTTC. Translated: CVSNLRLATKETQYF.

For this clonotype: The conserved final phenylalanine or tryptophan is absent from the CDR3, which likely points to a read error. The V gene is TRBV5-1, the J gene TRBJ2-1; 7 bases map to TRBD2. Germline V gives CDR1 SGHRS, CDR2 YFSETQ. This CDR3 comprises 14 residues. CDR3 loop: CASSLGGLGREQFL. The CDR3 coding sequence is TGCGCCAGTAGCTTGGGAGGGTTAGGGAGGGAGCAGTTCTTA.

On this clonotype itself: One end of the junction fails to match germline, which may point to a read error. The chain combines TRBV4-2 with TRBJ2-2; possibly TRBD1 for D (6 bases). The CDR3 covers 15 residues. Looked up from germline, CDR1 is LGHNA and CDR2 is YNFKEQ. The CDR3 bases are TGTGCCAGCAGACAAGAAGTTTCAGGGACAGGGGAGCTGTTTTTT. It translates to CASRQEVSGTGELFF.

On this clonotype itself: The germline gene is not matched at one end of the junction; a read error may be the cause. The genes are TRBV12-3 or TRBV12-4 and TRBJ2-6; D might be TRBD1 or TRBD2, each matching 5 bases. CDR3 length: 16 residues. CDR3 loop: CASSLTWSSGAIVLTF. The CDR3, as DNA: TGTGCCAGTAGCCTTACGTGGTCTTCCGGGGCCATCGTCCTGACTTTC.

With respect to this clonotype: Given a much more abundant clone one base away, this may be a read error. The chain uses TRBV12-3 or TRBV12-4 and TRBJ1-1; D not certain. The CDR3 extends over 14 amino acids. Trimming cost V 3 bases and J 6 bases, with 14 bases left between them. The CDR3, as DNA: TGTGCCAGCAGTTTGCTGACCGCCTCGGCTGAAGCTTTCTTT. Protein product: CASSLLTASAEAFF.

There are many counts of this clonotype. CDR3 DNA: TGTGCCAGCACCTGGGGGGGGCGCGACACTGAAGCTTTCTTT. Translating gives CASTWGGRDTEAFF. This rearrangement joins TRBV28 to TRBJ1-1, with D possibly matching TRBD1 (6 bases). From germline, CDR1 is MDHEN and CDR2 SYDVKM. The CDR3 has 14 residues. V gave up 7 bases and J gave up 3 bases, with 15 bases separating them. Full variable domain (outside the CDR3, taken from reference TRBV28 and TRBJ1-1): DVKVTQSSRYLVKRTGEKVFLECVQDMDHENMFWYRQDPGLGLRLIYFSYDVKMKEKGDIPEGYSVSREKKERFSLILESASTNQTSMYLCASTWGGRDTEAFFGQGTRLTVV.

Regarding this clonotype: The junction does not match germline at one end; this may be a read error. The rearrangement uses TRBV11-2 and TRBJ2-7, with 7 bases aligning to TRBD1. The CDR3 is 16 amino acids. The germline V gene has CDR1 SGHAT and CDR2 FQNNGV. The CDR3 DNA follows: TGTGCCCGCAACTTAAGGGACCGGGACAGCTCCTACGAACAGTACTTC. Protein product: CARNLRDRDSSYEQYF.